This is a list of T cell receptor beta chains from one sample in a study of monozygotic twins with inflammatory bowel disease. TCRdb re-called the 5' RACE reads and shows each CDR3 protein once, DNA omitted. The sample data list some 200,000 distinct CDR3 sequences. The sample consisted of blood. The receptors shown here come from a human donor with ulcerative colitis or Crohn's disease, or a healthy co-twin of an affected twin (not recorded which). CDR3s include the opening cysteine and the closing phenylalanine or tryptophan.

j_gene: TRBJ2-7; v_gene: TRBV5-1; CDR3aa: CASSYQGRADEQYF
j_gene: TRBJ2-7; v_gene: TRBV6-1; CDR3aa: CASSEVPRAYEQYF
j_gene: TRBJ2-1; v_gene: TRBV7-9; CDR3aa: CASRAGQNNEQFF
j_gene: TRBJ2-5; v_gene: TRBV20-1; CDR3aa: CSARKFPLGLDGETQYF
j_gene: TRBJ2-1; v_gene: TRBV7-9; CDR3aa: CASSRGGGTYNEQFF
j_gene: TRBJ1-1; v_gene: TRBV7-9; CDR3aa: CASSQGTGDTEAFF
j_gene: TRBJ1-5; v_gene: TRBV27; CDR3aa: CASRAGTGGGQPQHF
j_gene: TRBJ2-5; v_gene: TRBV5-1; CDR3aa: CASSYGSGPHFVETQYF
j_gene: TRBJ2-1; v_gene: TRBV20-1; CDR3aa: CSARGPRTSYINEQFF
j_gene: TRBJ2-1; v_gene: TRBV5-1; CDR3aa: CASSFSGTSRHNEQFF
j_gene: TRBJ2-1; v_gene: TRBV20-1; CDR3aa: CSGARAGGYNEQFF
j_gene: TRBJ1-2; v_gene: TRBV20-1; CDR3aa: CSAEGTNYGYTF
j_gene: TRBJ1-1; v_gene: TRBV7-9; CDR3aa: CASSLVPGTGDTEAFF
j_gene: TRBJ1-1; v_gene: TRBV20-1; CDR3aa: CSAVRDRLNTEAFF
j_gene: TRBJ2-5; v_gene: TRBV6-5; CDR3aa: CASSYGKRVRETQYF
j_gene: TRBJ1-1; v_gene: TRBV10-3; CDR3aa: CAIKWGADTEAFF
j_gene: TRBJ1-2; v_gene: TRBV12-3/TRBV12-4; CDR3aa: CASRRGVGLGNTF
j_gene: TRBJ2-7; v_gene: TRBV20-1; CDR3aa: CSALRGTYEQYF
j_gene: TRBJ2-3; v_gene: TRBV5-1; CDR3aa: CASSFPLRGGSFDADTQYF
j_gene: TRBJ2-7; v_gene: TRBV7-8; CDR3aa: CASSLVSTSGTTYEQYF
j_gene: TRBJ2-7; v_gene: TRBV4-1; CDR3aa: CASSQGVMIGYEQYF
j_gene: TRBJ1-1; v_gene: TRBV19; CDR3aa: CASRPSLLGALNTEAFF
j_gene: TRBJ2-7; v_gene: TRBV12-3/TRBV12-4; CDR3aa: CASTGQGAKQYF
j_gene: TRBJ2-1; v_gene: TRBV19; CDR3aa: CASSLQSRDNEQFF